Listed below are T cell receptor beta chains from one sample, sequenced in a study of cytomegalovirus exposure and HLA in healthy donors. TCRdb's table, derived via immunoSEQ multiplex PCR, lists solely in-frame clones and lacks some. The data hold some 200,000 clones, with 83% observed a single time. The source material was PBMCs. These receptors all come from a girl between 5 and 17 years old in good health and CMV-seronegative. CDR3s include the opening cysteine and the closing phenylalanine or tryptophan. D genes are given only for firm matches. Size values are once, few and many counts, or a class for expanded clones, and some rows have none.

cdr3_aa,cdr3_nt,clone_size,v_call,d_call,j_call
CASRSTVSYGQYF,TGTGCCAGCAGGTCGACAGTTAGCTACGGGCAGTACTTC,NA,TRBV6-5,NA,TRBJ2-7
CAISSGLAGGETQYF,TGTGCCATCAGCTCGGGACTAGCGGGAGGAGAGACCCAGTACTTC,NA,TRBV10-3,TRBD2,TRBJ2-5
CASSFDRELDGYTF,TGCGCCAGCAGCTTTGACAGGGAGTTGGACGGCTACACCTTC,NA,TRBV10-2,TRBD1,TRBJ1-2
CASSIGLASSPSYNEQFF,TGTGCCAGTAGTATTGGGCTAGCGTCCAGTCCCTCCTACAATGAGCAGTTCTTC,NA,TRBV19,NA,TRBJ2-1
CASSSPGDYGYTF,TGTGCCAGCAGCTCTCCGGGGGACTATGGCTACACCTTC,few,TRBV5-6,NA,TRBJ1-2
CASSLGLAGGLSYNEQFF,TGCGCCAGCAGCCTCGGACTAGCGGGGGGGCTCTCCTACAATGAGCAGTTCTTC,NA,TRBV4-1,TRBD2,TRBJ2-1
CSGDRGYTF,TGCAGTGGGGACAGAGGCTACACCTTC,NA,TRBV20-1,TRBD1,TRBJ1-2
CASSQESYTLATDTQYF,TGCGCCAGCAGCCAGGAGAGCTATACCTTAGCAACAGATACGCAGTATTTT,NA,TRBV4-3,NA,TRBJ2-3
CATSGSDGYGYTF,TGTGCCACCAGTGGTAGTGATGGTTATGGCTACACCTTC,NA,TRBV10-3,NA,TRBJ1-2
CAWKGTGFYEQYF,TGTGCCTGGAAGGGGACAGGGTTCTACGAGCAGTACTTC,NA,TRBV30,TRBD1,TRBJ2-7
CASSPDGTNYGYTF,TGTGCCAGCAGCCCCGATGGGACAAACTATGGCTACACCTTC,few,TRBV9,NA,TRBJ1-2
CASSTGGELFF,TGTGCCAGCAGTACGGGCGGGGAGCTGTTTTTT,NA,TRBV2,NA,TRBJ2-2
CASRFQGVSTEAFF,TGTGCCAGTCGATTTCAGGGGGTGAGCACTGAAGCTTTCTTT,few,TRBV28,TRBD1,TRBJ1-1
CASSNIAGDPSYEQYF,TGCGCCAGCAGCAATATAGCGGGAGACCCCTCCTACGAGCAGTACTTC,NA,TRBV4-1,TRBD2,TRBJ2-7
CASSPDGQANTEAFF,TGCGCCAGCAGCCCAGACGGACAGGCGAACACTGAAGCTTTCTTT,NA,TRBV5-1,TRBD1,TRBJ1-1
CASSLDRQDFYGYTF,TGTGCCAGCAGCTTAGATAGACAGGACTTCTATGGCTACACCTTC,once,TRBV11-2,NA,TRBJ1-2
CASSLMGTSGVDTQYF,TGTGCCAGCAGCCTTATGGGGACTAGCGGGGTAGATACGCAGTATTTT,NA,TRBV4-2,TRBD2,TRBJ2-3
CASSQDLKGPYEQYF,TGCGCCAGCAGCCAAGATCTAAAGGGGCCCTACGAGCAGTACTTC,NA,TRBV4-1,NA,TRBJ2-7
CASSEVSGSTYEQYF,TGTGCCAGCAGTGAAGTTAGCGGTTCGACCTACGAGCAGTACTTC,NA,TRBV6-1,NA,TRBJ2-7
CASSLGHRPNTEAFF,TGTGCCAGCAGCTTGGGACATAGACCGAACACTGAAGCTTTCTTT,NA,TRBV5-5,NA,TRBJ1-1